This TCR beta chain was sequenced for a study of cytomegalovirus exposure and HLA in healthy donors. 13 Jbeta primers and 60 Vbeta primers were used for the PCR. Sequencing was performed with immunoSEQ multiplex PCR; in TCRdb, only in-frame clones are kept and a portion is missing. The repertoire holds over 110,000 clones, roughly 83% seen once, with over 3% in the top ten. This CDR3 spans 17 amino acids. Per the germline V gene, CDR1 is GTSNPN and CDR2 is SVGIG (reference sequence). Germline trimming cut 5 bases from V and 0 bases from J; bases unmatched to any gene: 7. This clone showed up just once.

The rearrangement joins TRBV30 to TRBJ2-1; 13 nucleotides match TRBD2. The sequencing input was PBMCs. The sequence was collected from a female donor in good health and CMV-seronegative. CDR3 bases: TGTGCCTGGTCGACTAGCGGGAGGCTAAGCTCCTACAATGAGCAGTTCTTC. Translated: CAWSTSGRLSSYNEQFF.